This TCR beta chain comes out of a study of OX40 agonist ivuxolimab in advanced cancers. Background on the whole study: Ivuxolimab was a fully human IgG2 agonistic monoclonal antibody targeting the costimulatory receptor OX40 (CD134). Intravenous ivuxolimab was administered to patients every 2 weeks at six dose levels: 0.01, 0.1, 0.3, 1.5, 3 and 10 mg/kg. Prior anti-PD-1, anti-PD-L1 or anti-CTLA-4 therapy was permitted, and 35% to 40% of dose-escalation patients had received checkpoint inhibitors. Among the approximately 54 dose-escalation patients, 19 had hepatocellular carcinoma, about 15 melanoma, 9 renal cell carcinoma and 9 head and neck cancer. The paper covers the monotherapy dose-escalation part of the phase I ivuxolimab trial, which included N ≈ 57 patients. In the dose-escalation cohort, 65% to 90% of patients were male, and the mean age was approximately 55 years, with a range of about 23 to 85. Partial responses occurred in three dose-escalation patients, of whom one had hepatocellular carcinoma and two had cutaneous melanoma. The purpose of peripheral TCRbeta sequencing was to test whether ivuxolimab changed TCR sequence diversity and led to clonal T-cell expansion.

General study outcomes and caveats: Partial responders in the 0.1-3.0 mg/kg groups had among the lowest normalized peripheral clonal expansion, especially among CD8+ T cells. Low levels of normalized T-cell clonal expansion were also seen in some patients who did not respond. At doses from 0.1 to 3.0 mg/kg, clonal expansion was seen in both CD4+ and CD8+ blood T cells between baseline and week 6. Which antigens the clonally expanded peripheral T cells were specific for was not determined. After ivuxolimab, expanded clones were on average more numerous among CD8+ T cells than among CD4+ T cells.

Genomic DNA was extracted from sorted cells for sequencing of the TCRbeta CDR3 region. The immunoSEQ Assay was used to sequence the TCRbeta CDR3 regions. TCRdb carries this immuneACCESS record with in-frame sequences only. Its versions omit some clonotypes, under half of them owing to an unresolved V gene in the studies checked, with the rest unexplained. The sample table records 90,000 to 100,000 clones; 70% to 90% of these occur just once. The top ten hold around 4% of the sample. In regard to this clone: Its specific antigen is unknown. Per-base quality was not reported, and no clone a single base away is much larger than it.

The trial excluded patients who had a history of autoimmune disease or were on systemic immunosuppression. In every dose cohort, peripheral blood was drawn for TCR sequencing at baseline, cycle 4 day 1, and cycle 7 day 1. The samples were taken from a phase I, first-in-human, multicenter, open-label dose-escalation trial of ivuxolimab. Adults with locally advanced or metastatic melanoma, renal cell, hepatocellular, or head and neck squamous cell carcinoma were enrolled in the trial. Before TCR sequencing, CD4+ and CD8+ T cells were separately sorted from peripheral blood. From the cysteine up to the phenylalanine, the CDR3 has a length of 14 residues. The read is trimmed to its CDR3 DNA, 42 bases read in frame from base 1. The germline V gene supplies CDR1 MRHNA and CDR2 SNTAGT. V lost 3 bases and J lost 0 bases; the stretch between them is 7 bases long.

The clonotype originates from an adult with an advanced solid tumor such as melanoma, head and neck, liver or kidney cancer. The sequence is built from TRBV6-4 and TRBJ2-3; the D segment could be TRBD2, given 5 matching bases. This specimen was CD4+ or CD8+ T cells sorted from blood, taken in a trial of the OX40 agonist ivuxolimab. The nucleotides read TGTGCCAGCAGTGAACGGGAAAGCACAGATACGCAGTATTTT. This yields the protein CASSERESTDTQYF.